This T cell receptor beta chain is from a study of OX40 agonist ivuxolimab in advanced cancers. For the study in its entirety: Ivuxolimab was an agonistic, fully human IgG2 monoclonal antibody directed against OX40 (CD134), a costimulatory receptor. Intravenous ivuxolimab was administered to patients every 2 weeks at six dose levels: 0.01, 0.1, 0.3, 1.5, 3 and 10 mg/kg. Among the roughly 50 dose-escalation patients, 19 had hepatocellular carcinoma, around 15 melanoma, 9 renal cell carcinoma and 9 head and neck cancer. The dose-escalation cohort was around 84% male with a mean age of about 60 years, ranging from about 20 to 80. Prior anti-PD-1, anti-PD-L1 or anti-CTLA-4 therapy was permitted, and 35% to 40% of dose-escalation patients had received checkpoint inhibitors. Partial responses occurred in three dose-escalation patients, of whom one had hepatocellular carcinoma and two had cutaneous melanoma. The purpose of peripheral TCRbeta sequencing was to test whether ivuxolimab changed TCR sequence diversity and led to clonal T-cell expansion. The paper reports the monotherapy dose-escalation portion (N of about 54 patients) of the phase I ivuxolimab trial. What the authors observed across the whole study: Clonal expansion of both CD4+ and CD8+ blood T cells was observed from baseline to week 6 at doses 0.1 to 3.0 mg/kg. On average, CD8+ T cells showed more expanded clones than CD4+ T cells after ivuxolimab. Low levels of normalized T-cell clonal expansion were also seen in some patients who did not respond. Which antigens the clonally expanded peripheral T cells were specific for was not determined. In the 0.1-3.0 mg/kg groups, partial responders had among the lowest normalized peripheral clonal expansion, particularly in CD8+ T cells.

For sequencing of the TCRbeta CDR3 region, genomic DNA was extracted from the sorted cells. The immunoSEQ Assay was used to sequence the TCRbeta CDR3 regions. Imported from immuneACCESS, the table was reduced by TCRdb to in-frame sequences with V and J called. These copies leave out some clones; in studies compared against another copy, an unresolved V gene accounts for under half, and the cause of the remainder is not known. For this sample the table gives approximately 66,000 clones, of which more than 70% were detected only once. In total, the top ten clones hold approximately 0.5% of the sample. In this sample, this clone turned up a few times. The specificity of this receptor is unknown. Base qualities are not recorded, but no much larger clone differs from it by a single base. CDR1 and CDR2 are drawn from the germline V gene (reference sequence): MNHNY, SVGAGI. The germline ends are 12 bases apart after V is trimmed by 1 base and J by 5 bases. The cysteine opens and the phenylalanine closes a CDR3 of 14 amino acids. Only the CDR3 portion is preserved as DNA: 42 bases, with reading frame beginning at the first base.

Patients with autoimmune disease history or receiving systemic immunosuppression were excluded from the trial. Peripheral blood for TCR sequencing was collected from all dose cohorts at baseline, on cycle 4 day 1, and on cycle 7 day 1. Samples were obtained from an open-label, multicenter, first-in-human phase I dose-escalation trial of ivuxolimab. Adults with locally advanced or metastatic melanoma, renal cell, hepatocellular, or head and neck squamous cell carcinoma were enrolled in the trial. CD4+ and CD8+ T cells were sorted separately from peripheral blood before TCR sequencing. This receptor chain uses TRBV6-6 and TRBJ2-7; a weak D assignment points to TRBD1 (6 bases agree). This TCR came from an adult with an advanced solid tumor such as melanoma, head and neck, liver or kidney cancer. The source was CD4+ or CD8+ T cells sorted from blood, collected in a trial of the OX40 agonist ivuxolimab. The sequence in DNA is TGTGCCAGCAGTTACTACGAACAGGGCGACGAGCAGTACTTC. Its protein product is CASSYYEQGDEQYF.